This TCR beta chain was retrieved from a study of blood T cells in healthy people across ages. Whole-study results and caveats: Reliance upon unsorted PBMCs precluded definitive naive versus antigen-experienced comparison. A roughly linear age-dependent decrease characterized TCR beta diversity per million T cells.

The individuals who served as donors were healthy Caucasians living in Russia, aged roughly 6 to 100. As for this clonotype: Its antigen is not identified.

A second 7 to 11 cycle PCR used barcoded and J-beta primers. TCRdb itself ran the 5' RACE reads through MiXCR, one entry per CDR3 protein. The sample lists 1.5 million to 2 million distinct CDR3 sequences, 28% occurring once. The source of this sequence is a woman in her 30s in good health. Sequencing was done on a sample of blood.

The CDR3 loop reads CASSPLLGKDNEQFF. CDR3 coding DNA: TGTGCCAGCAGTCCCCTACTAGGGAAAGACAATGAGCAGTTCTTC. J is TRBJ2-1 and V is TRBV6-5; D is possibly TRBD2 (5 bases). The V end lost 5 bases, the J end lost 5 bases, and 16 bases lay between the germline ends. This CDR3 contains 15 residues. The V gene's germline CDR1 is MNHEY and CDR2 SVGAGI.